This TCR beta chain was obtained from a study of blood T cell repertoires in COVID-19 (TCRdb year 2020). Some background on the complete study: Collaborator samples came from the United States, Italy and Spain and covered acute and convalescent phases of COVID-19. The material from the prospective study consisted of cDNA or gDNA derived from T cells, B-cell-depleted T cells, or PBMCs. Subjects who had been exposed to COVID-19, were actively infected with it, or had recovered from it provided the deeply sampled blood TCRbeta repertoires that made up the dataset. The repertoires were released in a freely available public database intended as a resource for research on the immune response to SARS-CoV-2. Samples were obtained from the ongoing ImmuneRACE study (first 160 participants) and from about 1,300 subjects provided by 6 global collaborators. Nearly every sample came with metadata listing a de-identified subject ID, COVID-19 status, age in years and sex. Where available, HLA class I and class II types were taken from metadata supplied by the sample provider and were not determined by assay-based typing. Results the study describes overall, beyond this receptor: The amount of clinical and demographic metadata varied by source and participant and was provided uncurated.

Comment on this clone: Its target antigen remains unknown. Base qualities are not recorded, but no much larger clone differs from it by a single base.

Each collaborating institution followed its own protocols to collect whole blood in K2EDTA tubes. For TCRbeta analysis, collaborators shipped samples in one of three forms: frozen whole blood, isolated PBMCs, or DNA extracted from either of those sample types. V drops 3 bases and J drops 7 bases, leaving 18 bases in between. CDR1 and CDR2 (SEHNR, FQNEAQ) derive from the germline V gene (reference sequence). Taken from cysteine to phenylalanine, the CDR3 has 15 residues. The DNA shown is the 45-base CDR3, in frame from base 1. The immunoSEQ Assay, a bias-controlled multiplex PCR, was used to amplify TCRbeta CDR3 regions from genomic DNA. On the authors' methods: The number of nucleated cells in each sample was estimated by amplification of reference gene primers within the assay. To quantify the absolute abundance of each unique TCRbeta CDR3 rearrangement, sequence reads were collapsed and filtered. Productive Simpson clonality was computed per sample as the square root of Simpson's diversity index over productive rearrangements. Entries here come from immuneACCESS through TCRdb and include only in-frame sequences with V and J called. Some clones fail to appear in such tables; in the studies checked, an unresolved V gene covers under half of the shortfall, and the cause of the remainder is unknown. V and J calls and clone size follow that table, whereas D and trimming were derived from the DNA. A total of around 300,000 clones appear in this sample, roughly 85% of them only once. In total, the top ten clones hold just over 7% of the sample.

This TCR came from a human donor in a cohort sampled during active COVID-19. Specimen: peripheral blood. This chain is built from TRBV7-9 and TRBJ1-1; D gene: possibly TRBD1, on 5 matching bases. The CDR3 protein sequence reads: CASSFTGTRSNEAFF. The base sequence is TGTGCCAGCAGCTTTACCGGGACTCGGAGTAATGAAGCTTTCTTT.